This T cell receptor beta chain was recovered during a study of spatial heterogeneity in lung cancer (dated by TCRdb to between 2017 and 2020). For the study in its entirety: Beta-chain transcripts were consistently detected in greater numbers than alpha-chain transcripts, which likely reflects a higher abundance of beta-chain transcripts. In the raw uncorrected reads, each unique combination of TCR and UMI appeared more than ten times on average. The study quantitatively compared TCR alpha and beta repertoires across multiple tumor regions, matched nontumor lung and blood in non-small cell lung cancer. Nonsynonymous mutation counts, determined by whole-exome sequencing of tumor tissue, were related to features of the TCR repertoire. Both alpha and beta chains were TCR-sequenced in samples taken at surgery, namely 220 tumor regions, 61 to 65 matched nontumor lung samples and approximately 51 PBMC samples. Paper-wide results and their limitations: Ubiquitous expanded tumor TCRs were detected in blood more often at tumor resection than at routine follow-up. Confirming at a functional level the hypothesis that regional TCRs recognize regional mutations was considered to require additional single-cell paired TCR alpha and beta sequencing.

This clonotype was seen repeatedly, ten times or more. No antigen is known for it. No base qualities exist here, and no much larger clone lies one base off it. The time point label here, explained by the study, means: sample taken at primary tumor resection. For TCR sequencing, whole RNA was extracted from tumor and nontumor lung tissue, or from cryopreserved PBMC samples, and no cell sorting was done. The donors were some 76 patients from the lung TRACERx cohort who had early-stage, untreated non-small cell lung cancer. Only patients for whom sufficient RNA was available from at least two tumor regions were selected for TCR sequencing. The germline V gene supplies CDR1 SGHTA and CDR2 FQGNSA. The junction carries 11 bases between V and J, which are trimmed by 5 bases and 4 bases respectively. The CDR3 runs 13 amino acids, cysteine and phenylalanine included. This entry keeps only the CDR3 DNA: 39 bases, framed from base 1.

Library preparation was by 5' RACE. Sequencing was carried out with a NextSeq 500. To allow correction of PCR and sequencing errors, the TCR library protocol tagged every TCR cDNA molecule with a unique molecular identifier. Per the authors' processing: Decombinator tools were used for TCR identification, UMI-based error correction and CDR3 extraction. TCRs above a frequency of 2 per 1,000, corresponding to the top 1% of the tumor frequency distribution, were defined as expanded. Rényi diversity was computed with the R vegan package after subsampling each repertoire 100 times to 5,000 TCRs. To build CDR3 similarity networks, amino acid triplet string-kernel similarity was used, and CDR3s were connected when their pairwise similarity was above 0.82. TCRdb took the public reads, trimmed them with fastp at Q25, ran MiXCR for clone calling and kept in-frame beta chains. Merged by CDR3 protein, the rows form single entries marked with the most common genes and DNA. None of the V and J calls come from the authors' own analysis; TCRdb made them. The sample profile shows 40,000 to 50,000 distinct CDR3 sequences; 6% to 9.5% of them were found once. The leading ten clones occupy about 12% of the sample.

The sequence was collected from a female donor with early-stage non-small cell lung cancer. Material: PBMCs, obtained at surgery. The rearrangement combines TRBV7-2 with TRBJ1-1; the D segment could be TRBD1, given 6 matching bases. The DNA sequence is TGTGCCAGCAGCCCTCAGGGGCCCACTGAAGCTTTCTTT. Translated, this is CASSPQGPTEAFF.